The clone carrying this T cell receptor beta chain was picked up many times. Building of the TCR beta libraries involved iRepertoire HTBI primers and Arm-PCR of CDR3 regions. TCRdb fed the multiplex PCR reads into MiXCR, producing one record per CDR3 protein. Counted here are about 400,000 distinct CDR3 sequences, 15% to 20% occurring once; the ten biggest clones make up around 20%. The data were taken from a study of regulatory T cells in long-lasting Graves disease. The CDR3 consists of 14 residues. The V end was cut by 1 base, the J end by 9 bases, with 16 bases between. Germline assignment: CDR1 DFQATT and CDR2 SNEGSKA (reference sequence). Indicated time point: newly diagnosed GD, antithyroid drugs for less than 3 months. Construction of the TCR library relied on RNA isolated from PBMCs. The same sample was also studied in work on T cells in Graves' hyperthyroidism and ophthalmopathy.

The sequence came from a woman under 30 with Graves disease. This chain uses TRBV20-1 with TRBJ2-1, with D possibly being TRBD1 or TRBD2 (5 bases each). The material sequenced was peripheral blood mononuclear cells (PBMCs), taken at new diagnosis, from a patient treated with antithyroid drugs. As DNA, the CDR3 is TGCAGTGCTAGAGGGGGACCCGGGTCCAGTGAGCAGTTCTTC. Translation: CSARGGPGSSEQFF.